This record covers a single T cell receptor beta chain. V dropped 2 bases and J dropped 5 bases, with 13 bases sitting between them. The CDR3 extends over 14 amino acids. Germline V gene lookup returns CDR1 SGHTA and CDR2 FQGTGA. This sample was taken from a study of blood T cell repertoires in COVID-19. Data came from immunoSEQ multiplex PCR; TCRdb stores just in-frame clones and leaves some out. The data hold fewer than 250,000 clones, with roughly 86% observed a single time. The chain has TRBV7-3 and TRBJ2-7, with D perhaps TRBD1 (6 bases). Material: peripheral blood. The clonotype was recovered from a woman aged 55-70 years who had recovered from COVID-19. CDR3 loop: CASSLWAGVHEQYF. CDR3 nucleotide sequence: TGTGCCAGCAGCTTATGGGCAGGGGTTCACGAGCAGTACTTC.